This TCR beta chain was recorded in a study of blood T cell repertoires in COVID-19. About the study: Acute-phase and convalescent COVID-19 samples originated in the United States, Italy and Spain.

Original processing notes: Quantification of nucleated cells was approximated via reference gene primer amplification. Sequencing was performed with immunoSEQ multiplex PCR; in TCRdb, only in-frame clones are kept and a portion is missing. V and J calls and clone size follow that table, whereas D and trimming were derived from the DNA. This table holds over 150,000 clones, about four fifths found once. The CDR3 is made up of 12 amino acids. Germline CDR1 reads SGHDT; CDR2 reads YYEEEE. Trimming cost V 0 bases and J 9 bases, with 4 bases left between them. The receptor's source is a middle-aged man who had recovered from COVID-19. Sample: PBMCs or T cells enriched from blood (not recorded which). J is TRBJ1-6 and V is TRBV5-6; the D is unclear. CDR3 sequence (DNA): TGTGCCAGCAGCTTGGTCTTTTCACCCCTCCACTTT. This translates into CASSLVFSPLHF.